A single sample gave rise to the 15 T cell receptor beta chains below, sequenced in a study of T cells after yellow fever vaccination. Each CDR3 protein is one row after TCRdb ran MiXCR on the 5' RACE reads. The top ten hold under 15% of the sample, which has 610,000 or so distinct CDR3 sequences, approximately 13% seen once. The specimen comprised PBMCs, sampled on the day of the yellow fever booster vaccination. The receptors shown here come from a man in his thirties or forties who received the YFV17D yellow fever vaccine.

The V and J genes are TRBV27 and TRBJ2-4; 11 positions match TRBD2. The CDR3 loop spans 16 amino acids. The germline gives CDR1 MNHEY, CDR2 SMNVEV (reference sequence). After removal of 5 bases from V and 12 bases from J, the junction contained 15 bases not matched to a gene. For the CDR3, the DNA is TGTGCCAGCAGTGCCACCCTAGCGGGAGGACTTGACGGTCAGTACTTC. Translation gives CASSATLAGGLDGQYF.

The chain couples TRBV18 to TRBJ1-3, with D possibly matching TRBD1 (6 bases). Germline CDR1 reads KGHSH; CDR2 reads LQKENI. Between the trimmed V and J ends, which lost 5 bases and 3 bases, there was a span of 14 bases. The CDR3 has 15 amino acids. The chain's CDR3 is CASSDPPGVGNTIYF. CDR3 DNA sequence: TGTGCCAGCTCAGATCCGCCAGGGGTTGGAAACACCATATATTTT.

V usage is TRBV20-1 and J usage is TRBJ2-2, with D possibly matching TRBD2 (5 bases). Trimming pared 1 base from V and 2 bases from J, leaving 14 bases between. CDR1 is DFQATT, CDR2 SNEGSKA, per germline (reference sequence). The CDR3 extends over 16 amino acids. The CDR3 DNA sequence: TGCAGTGCTAGAGTATTCGGACCGGGAAACACCGGGGAGCTGTTTTTT. The encoded protein is CSARVFGPGNTGELFF.

The V call is TRBV12-3 or TRBV12-4, the J call TRBJ2-5; D remains ambiguous. Trimming removed 5 bases at V and 2 bases at J, with 9 bases between. The CDR3 has 13 amino acids. Here the CDR3 reads CASSRSYQETQYF. The CDR3, as DNA: TGTGCCAGCAGTCGGTCTTATCAAGAGACCCAGTACTTC.

V is TRBV6-1 and J is TRBJ2-1; a possible D gene is TRBD2 (5 bases). Germline values: CDR1 MNHNS, CDR2 SASEGT. There are 14 residues in the CDR3. Trimming took 6 bases from V and 3 from J, leaving 12 bases between them. CDR3 in amino acids: CASRRGSFYNEQFF. In DNA, the CDR3 is TGTGCCAGCAGGAGAGGGTCCTTCTACAATGAGCAGTTCTTC.

The V gene is TRBV5-1, the J gene TRBJ2-1, with 7 bases aligning to TRBD2. With V trimmed by 5 bases and J by 0 bases, 8 bases remained unmatched. CDR1 and CDR2 (germline): SGHRS, YFSETQ. The CDR3 is made up of 16 amino acids. The CDR3 DNA reads TGCGCCAGCAGTCAACAAAGCGGGATCTCCTACAATGAGCAGTTCTTC. As protein: CASSQQSGISYNEQFF. The whole variable domain, remainder taken from reference TRBV5-1 and TRBJ2-1, is KAGVTQTPRYLIKTRGQQVTLSCSPISGHRSVSWYQQTPGQGLQFLFEYFSETQRNKGNFPGRFSGRQFSNSRSEMNVSTLELGDSALYLCASSQQSGISYNEQFFGPGTRLTVL.

This clonotype appeared many times. The chain is built from TRBV7-2 and TRBJ2-5, with 8 bases matching TRBD2. V was clipped by 0 bases and J by 3 bases; unmatched bases: 6. The length of the CDR3 is 16 residues. Per germline, CDR1 SGHTA and CDR2 FQGNSA. The CDR3 is CASSLAETSAKETQYF. CDR3 in DNA: TGTGCCAGCAGCTTAGCGGAGACTAGCGCGAAAGAGACCCAGTACTTC.

There are a few counts of this clonotype. This chain links TRBV9 with TRBJ1-1; 7 nucleotides line up with TRBD1. Per germline, CDR1 SGDLS and CDR2 YYNGEE. V trimming: 4 bases; J trimming: 3 bases; junction bases outside the gene matches: 6. The CDR3 consists of 14 residues. The CDR3 is CASSKRGQDTEAFF. Written as DNA, the CDR3 is TGTGCCAGCAGCAAAAGGGGGCAGGACACTGAAGCTTTCTTT.

This clonotype showed up many times. The chain joins TRBV5-5 to TRBJ2-5, with D perhaps TRBD2 (5 bases). In germline, CDR1 is SGHKS, CDR2 YYEKEE (reference sequence). This CDR3 comprises 15 residues. The V and J ends lost 4 bases and 5 bases respectively, with 18 bases between them. The CDR3 here is CASSPTATRRETQYF. In DNA form, the CDR3 reads TGTGCCAGCAGCCCTACGGCTACGAGGAGGGAGACCCAGTACTTC.

The rearrangement links TRBV7-8 to TRBJ1-1, with D hard to call. The CDR3 totals 15 residues. Trimming cost V 4 bases and J 0 bases, with 12 bases left between them. Germline CDR1 SGHVS, CDR2 FQNEAQ. CDR3 region: CASSSPPTMNTEAFF. CDR3 coding DNA: TGTGCCAGCAGCTCACCTCCCACAATGAACACTGAAGCTTTCTTT.

The chain links TRBV30 to TRBJ2-2; D is possibly TRBD2 (5 bases). Trimming left V 4 bases short and J 7 bases short, with 7 bases between. CDR1 GTSNPN and CDR2 SVGIG come from the germline V gene (reference sequence). This CDR3 region has 11 residues. The CDR3 loop reads CAWKGSGELFF. CDR3 nucleotide sequence: TGTGCCTGGAAAGGGAGCGGGGAGCTGTTTTTT.

This clonotype turned up a few times. The genes are TRBV9 and TRBJ1-6; no clear D. The CDR3 sequence is 14 residues long. Germline assignment: CDR1 SGDLS and CDR2 YYNGEE. Trimming cost V 3 bases and J 6 bases, with 10 bases left between them. The CDR3 region has the DNA TGTGCCAGCAGCGCCGCGACCGTTAATTCACCCCTCCACTTT. Residues: CASSAATVNSPLHF.

In nucleotides, the CDR3 is TGTGCCAGCACTTATAGCGGGACGGTGATAGAGACCCAGTACTTC. It codes for CASTYSGTVIETQYF. The gene calls are TRBV6-2 or TRBV6-3 and TRBJ2-5; 8 bases map to TRBD2. This CDR3 contains 15 residues. With 7 bases clipped from V and 4 bases from J, the junction kept 11 bases outside the gene matches. Germline CDR1 is MNHEY and CDR2 is SVGEGT.

This clonotype was picked up a small number of times. This rearrangement joins TRBV30 to TRBJ1-2; the match to TRBD1 covers 7 bases. J gave up 8 bases and V 5 bases, and 5 bases lay outside the gene matches. The CDR3 length is 11 residues. Germline V gene data show CDR1 as GTSNPN and CDR2 as SVGIG (reference sequence). The CDR3: CAWLTGFGYTF. CDR3 DNA sequence: TGTGCCTGGCTGACAGGGTTCGGCTACACCTTC.

The chain is built from TRBV25-1 and TRBJ2-5; TRBD2 is a possible D gene (6 bases). The germline V and J ends were trimmed by 7 bases and 4 bases, with 10 bases remaining between them. Germline-derived CDR1 and CDR2 are MGHDK and SYGVNS. The CDR3 is 12 amino acids. CDR3 nucleotide sequence: TGTGCCAGCATGACCGGGGGAGAGACCCAGTACTTC. It is translated as CASMTGGETQYF.